The T cell receptor (beta chain) under discussion was sequenced for a study of memory B cells and T cells in multiple sclerosis. CDR3 length equals 14 residues. Germline V gene data show CDR1 as SGHDT and CDR2 as YYEEEE. V was pared by 2 bases and J by 5 bases, with 14 bases between. On this clone: Antigen unknown.

TCRdb's table, derived via immunoSEQ multiplex PCR, lists solely in-frame clones and lacks some. In the table there are about 42,000 clones, almost 85% of which are singletons. After stimulus-free culture, autoproliferating CFSE-dim and non-proliferating CFSE-high T cells were sequenced separately. Cultures began with about 45 million CFSE-labeled PBMCs, unstimulated for 6 to 7 days, with replicate wells pooled. Study results and limitations: Clone-set sizes differed between compartments, so shared clonotype counts needed normalization.

The TCR originated in a human donor with multiple sclerosis. The sequencing input was PBMCs from blood kept in culture. The chain combines TRBV5-6 with TRBJ2-7; possible D gene TRBD1, 6 bases. The CDR3 DNA reads TGTGCCAGCAGCTTTAGGGGGATTTTCAACGAGCAGTACTTC. Translating it yields CASSFRGIFNEQYF.